The TCR beta chain under discussion was sequenced for a study of long-term antiretroviral therapy in people with HIV. Study conclusions and caveats: Pre-ART clonal expansion yielded clones that dominated the repertoire at all time points.

Version v3.0 of the immunoSEQ assay was performed at survey level. The protocol was immunoSEQ multiplex PCR, while the TCRdb copy is restricted to in-frame clones and leaves out a portion. This table has around 13,000 clones, around 77% appearing once. Notes on this clone: Its antigen is undetermined.

The CDR3 is 17 amino acids. Germline loops: CDR1 SNHLY, CDR2 FYNNEI. After removal of 4 bases from V and 4 bases from J, the junction contained 11 bases not matched to a gene. Sequenced material: unsorted PBMCs, taken 0.5 years before starting antiretroviral therapy. The V call is TRBV2, the J call TRBJ2-1; 9 positions agree with TRBD2. The receptor was isolated from a woman aged 40 to 49 with HIV. The CDR3 sequence is CASSVGPAGGPYNEQFF. CDR3 DNA: TGTGCCAGCAGTGTTGGTCCTGCGGGGGGGCCATACAATGAGCAGTTCTTC.